This T cell receptor (beta chain) emerged from a study of early T cells in non-severe SARS-CoV-2 infection. Study observations and caveats: Comparison of clonotypes with VDJdb favored anti-spike CD8 responses while missing private and CD4 specificities.

Germline CDR1 reads LGHNA; CDR2 reads YNFKEQ. The J segment lost 6 bases and the V segment lost 0 bases, leaving 12 bases of the junction unmatched. The CDR3 loop spans 17 amino acids. In regard to this clonotype: Its antigen is still unknown.

TCRdb independently ran MiXCR on the 5' RACE reads; one entry per CDR3 protein. This sample has approximately 65,000 distinct CDR3 sequences, with over 10% found just once. The receptor comes from an adult who was a healthcare worker with PCR-confirmed SARS-CoV-2 infection or an uninfected control (not recorded which). The sample consisted of whole blood. This chain connects TRBV4-2 to TRBJ2-7, with TRBD1 matching 9 bases. CDR3 DNA: TGTGCCAGCAGCCAAGACCCAACCGGGACAGGGCTGGGCGAGCAGTACTTC. Amino acids: CASSQDPTGTGLGEQYF.